This record concerns one T cell receptor beta chain sequence. The data were obtained in a study of blood T cell repertoires in COVID-19. In the study overall: COVID-19 samples from acute and convalescent phases originated in the United States, Italy and Spain. T cells, B-cell-depleted T cells, or PBMCs supplied cDNA or gDNA.

Original data processing: Cell counts per sample came from amplifying reference gene primers. The assay was immunoSEQ multiplex PCR, and TCRdb's table has in-frame clones only and misses some. V, J and clone size are those of that table, while D and trimming were read from the DNA. The data show around 130,000 clones, with roughly 79% seen just once and 9.5% to 14% held by the top ten. V was pared by 2 bases and J by 10 bases, with 9 bases of the junction left unmatched. This CDR3 is 15 amino acids long. Germline V gene lookup returns CDR1 SGHRS and CDR2 YFSETQ. The V gene is TRBV5-1, the J gene TRBJ1-6, with TRBD1 matching 7 bases. Input material: peripheral blood. The source is a human donor in a cohort sampled during active COVID-19. The CDR3 sequence: CASSFSGTEGSPLHF. CDR3 DNA: TGCGCCAGCAGCTTTTCCGGGACAGAGGGATCACCCCTCCACTTT.